The next 27 T cell receptor beta chains were all read from a single sample in a study of CD8 T cells in ankylosing spondylitis. MiXCR, applied by TCRdb to the 5' RACE reads, yields one record per CDR3 protein. The sample holds around 490,000 distinct CDR3 sequences, roughly 5.3% seen once. Findings and caveats of the study: For ankylosing spondylitis blood, a TCR beta motif of about 8 highly homologous variants appeared characteristic.

The antigens for these receptors are not known. The sequencing input was blood, either unsorted or a sorted T cell fraction (not recorded which). Receptors originate from a male donor with ankylosing spondylitis.

On this clonotype: A much larger clone lies one base from this, so it may be a read error. This sequence joins TRBV6-1 and TRBJ2-5; D is undetermined. The CDR3 sequence is 14 residues long. The V and J ends lost 9 bases and 7 bases respectively, with 21 bases between them. Germline loops: CDR1 MNHNS, CDR2 SASEGT. CDR3 in amino acids: CARSFDELGGTQYF. As DNA, the CDR3 is TGTGCCAGAAGCTTCGACGAGCTGGGTGGGACCCAGTACTTC.

There are many counts of this clonotype. The CDR3 protein is CASSEGLAETQYF. CDR3 sequence (DNA): TGCGCCAGCAGTGAGGGACTAGCGGAGACCCAGTACTTC. This sequence joins TRBV10-2 and TRBJ2-5, with 9 bases that match TRBD2. The CDR3 is made up of 13 amino acids. Looked up from germline, CDR1 is WSHSY and CDR2 is SAAADI. J lost 5 bases, V lost 2 bases, and 0 bases had no gene match.

This clonotype was counted many times. This chain links TRBV24-1 with TRBJ2-2; tentatively, D is TRBD2 (5 bases). V was cut by 0 bases and J by 9 bases, with 7 bases left in between. This CDR3 comprises 13 residues. Germline CDR1 KGHDR, CDR2 SFDVKD. In DNA form, the CDR3 reads TGTGCCACCAGTGATTTGGAGGGCAGGGAGCTGTTTTTT. Translated: CATSDLEGRELFF.

This clonotype came up many times. The genes are TRBV12-3 or TRBV12-4 and TRBJ2-1, with D possibly TRBD2 on 5 matching bases. The V gene lost 6 bases and the J gene lost 0 bases, with 15 bases spanning the gap. This CDR3 spans 16 amino acids. The CDR3 DNA follows: TGTGCCAGCAGCCCCTCGACGGGGAGCTCCTACAATGAGCAGTTCTTC. It codes for CASSPSTGSSYNEQFF.

This clonotype was counted many times. The rearrangement uses TRBV20-1 and TRBJ2-2; D unclear. The CDR3 has 12 residues. Germline values: CDR1 DFQATT, CDR2 SNEGSKA (reference sequence). Trimming removed 2 bases at V and 2 bases at J, with 3 bases between. CDR3 nucleotide sequence: TGCAGTGCTAGATACAACACCGGGGAGCTGTTTTTT. Its protein is CSARYNTGELFF.

In its sample, this clonotype was seen many times. The chain employs TRBV6-1 and TRBJ1-1; TRBD1 aligns across 8 bases. The ends lost 4 bases at V and 8 bases at J; junction bases unmatched: 15. The CDR3 contains 16 residues. CDR1 is MNHNS and CDR2 is SASEGT in the germline V gene. CDR3 sequence: CASSVDVRYWDREAFF. As DNA, the CDR3 is TGTGCCAGCAGTGTCGACGTACGTTATTGGGACAGGGAAGCTTTCTTT.

This clonotype was seen many times. V and J are TRBV12-5 and TRBJ2-1; no firm D call. CDR1 LGHNT and CDR2 FRNRAP come from the germline V gene. This CDR3 has 12 amino acids. V dropped 7 bases and J dropped 4 bases, with 8 bases sitting between them. The CDR3 is CASAQRYNEQFF. The DNA for the CDR3 is TGTGCTAGTGCCCAACGGTACAATGAGCAGTTCTTC.

This clonotype was detected a few times. This chain links TRBV12-3 or TRBV12-4 with TRBJ2-5; TRBD1 might be the D (6 bases). The CDR3 contains 14 residues. V was pared by 7 bases and J by 3 bases, with 15 bases between. The CDR3 spells CASTHPDRKETQYF. The CDR3, as DNA: TGTGCCAGCACTCACCCAGACAGGAAAGAGACCCAGTACTTC.

This clonotype was observed a few times. V is TRBV9 and J is TRBJ2-7; unclear D gene. Trimming pared 3 bases from V and 2 bases from J, leaving 18 bases between. Germline values: CDR1 SGDLS, CDR2 YYNGEE. The CDR3 contains 16 residues. The CDR3 loop reads CASSAHKGRPTYEQYF. CDR3 DNA: TGTGCCAGCAGCGCCCATAAAGGGCGACCAACCTACGAGCAGTACTTC. The whole variable domain, remainder taken from reference TRBV9 and TRBJ2-7, is DSGVTQTPKHLITATGQRVTLRCSPRSGDLSVYWYQQSLDQGLQFLIQYYNGEERAKGNILERFSAQQFPDLHSELNLSSLELGDSALYFCASSAHKGRPTYEQYFGPGTRLTVT.

This clonotype occurred many times. The chain has TRBV20-1 and TRBJ2-7, with 7 bases identical to TRBD2. The V gene's germline CDR1 is DFQATT and CDR2 SNEGSKA (reference sequence). The CDR3 loop spans 12 amino acids. V shed 5 bases, J shed 3 bases, and the junction held 4 bases outside the gene matches. The CDR3 nucleotides read TGCAGTGCTGCCAGCGGGATCTACGAGCAGTACTTC. As protein: CSAASGIYEQYF.

This clonotype was picked up a small number of times. The chain uses TRBV15 and TRBJ2-6; TRBD1 might be the D (5 bases). V shed 5 bases and J shed 1 base, with 9 bases lying between them. Germline values: CDR1 LNHNV, CDR2 YYDKDF (reference sequence). There are 15 residues in the CDR3. The CDR3 DNA sequence: TGTGCCACCAGCGGACACATTTCTGGGGCCAACGTCCTGACTTTC. Amino acid sequence: CATSGHISGANVLTF.

This clonotype came up a few times. The J gene is TRBJ2-2, the V gene TRBV6-1, with 7 bases fitting TRBD1. This CDR3 region has 15 residues. CDR1 MNHNS and CDR2 SASEGT come from the germline V gene. Trimming at V came to 6 bases and at J to 1 base, leaving 5 bases not matched to a gene. In DNA form, the CDR3 reads TGTGCCAGCAGGCCGGACAGGCGGAACACCGGGGAGCTGTTTTTT. Its translation: CASRPDRRNTGELFF.

In this sample, this clonotype turned up many times. This chain connects TRBV12-3 or TRBV12-4 to TRBJ1-1; perhaps TRBD1 as D (5 bases). Trimming stripped 6 bases from V and 0 bases from J, with 11 bases between. The CDR3 spans 14 residues. The CDR3 DNA follows: TGTGCCAGCAGACCGGGACTCGTGAACACTGAAGCTTTCTTT. It yields the protein CASRPGLVNTEAFF.

This clonotype was observed many times. The J gene is TRBJ1-1, the V gene TRBV5-1; TRBD1 might be the D (6 bases). The V and J ends lost 5 bases and 3 bases respectively, with 11 bases between them. Germline-derived CDR1 and CDR2 are SGHRS and YFSETQ. This CDR3 spans 13 amino acids. In DNA form, the CDR3 reads TGCGCCAGCAGGCTACAGGGTGACACTGAAGCTTTCTTT. It specifies CASRLQGDTEAFF.

This clonotype was picked up many times. V is TRBV4-3 and J is TRBJ1-5; D uncertain. CDR1 is LGHNA and CDR2 is YSLEER in the germline V gene. The CDR3 spans 13 residues. Trimming stripped 0 bases from V and 10 bases from J, with 10 bases between. The CDR3 protein is CASSQELRDPQHF. DNA for the CDR3: TGCGCCAGCAGCCAAGAATTAAGAGACCCCCAGCATTTT.

This clonotype appeared many times. CDR3 coding DNA: TGCAGTGCTAGAGTGCAGGGGGGATACTACGAGCAGTACTTC. Encoded protein: CSARVQGGYYEQYF. V gene TRBV20-1 combines with J gene TRBJ2-7; maybe TRBD1 (7 bases). CDR3 size: 14 residues. The V and J ends lost 1 base and 3 bases respectively, with 13 bases between them. Germline V gives CDR1 DFQATT, CDR2 SNEGSKA (reference sequence).

This clonotype was seen at least ten times. This chain joins TRBV4-1 and TRBJ2-3; D gene ambiguous. The CDR3 consists of 13 residues. V was shortened by 0 bases and J by 6 bases, with 7 bases between the two germline ends. CDR1 and CDR2 from the germline V gene are MGHRA and YSYEKL. Here the CDR3 DNA reads TGCGCCAGCAGCCAAGAAAAGTGGGATACGCAGTATTTT. This sequence encodes CASSQEKWDTQYF.

This clonotype was seen at least ten times. The rearrangement links TRBV15 to TRBJ1-5; D possibly corresponds to TRBD1 (5 bases). This CDR3 contains 17 residues. V was clipped by 9 bases and J by 6 bases, with 27 bases between them. The germline CDR1 and CDR2 sequences are LNHNV and YYDKDF (reference sequence). The CDR3: CATSAPYRQGRGQPQHF. CDR3 nucleotides: TGTGCCACTTCCGCCCCTTATCGTCAGGGCCGGGGTCAGCCCCAGCATTTT.

For this clonotype: Possible read error: a much larger clone is one base away. CDR3 loop: CASSLEGLAGFDSYNEQFF. DNA for the CDR3: TGTGCCAGCAGCTTAGAAGGACTAGCGGGGTTTGACTCCTACAATGAGCAGTTCTTC. V and J are TRBV11-2 and TRBJ2-1, with TRBD2 matching 12 bases. The germline V gene encodes CDR1 SGHAT and CDR2 FQNNGV. The CDR3 totals 19 residues. V was pared by 0 bases and J by 0 bases, with 6 bases of the junction left unmatched.

This clonotype was seen ten or more times. The V gene is TRBV10-3, the J gene TRBJ2-1, with D perhaps matching TRBD1 (6 bases). V was cut by 1 base and J by 12 bases, with 7 bases left in between. The CDR3 runs 11 residues. Germline values: CDR1 ENHRY, CDR2 SYGVKD. The CDR3, as DNA: TGTGCCATCAGTGAGTTAGGGGGGCAGTTCTTC. It is translated as CAISELGGQFF.

This clonotype showed up many times. V is TRBV10-3 and J is TRBJ1-1, with a tentative D call TRBD1 (5 bases). The germline V gene has CDR1 ENHRY and CDR2 SYGVKD. This CDR3 is 15 amino acids long. V was clipped by 4 bases and J by 0 bases, with 12 bases between them. The CDR3 sequence: CAISGGGDLNTEAFF. The CDR3 nucleotides read TGTGCCATCAGTGGGGGGGGGGACTTGAACACTGAAGCTTTCTTT.

This clonotype was seen at least ten times. This sequence joins TRBV6-2 or TRBV6-3 and TRBJ2-3, with D perhaps TRBD1 (6 bases). This CDR3 has 17 residues. Germline CDR1 MNHEY, CDR2 SVGEGT. The ends were cut back, 6 bases at V and 5 bases at J, with 24 bases in the middle. CDR3 residues: CASRRPTDSYQEDTQYF. The CDR3 nucleotides read TGTGCCAGCAGACGACCTACGGACAGTTACCAGGAAGATACGCAGTATTTT.

Ten or more counts support this clonotype. The chain recombines TRBV29-1 with TRBJ2-1; D unresolved. Looked up from germline, CDR1 is SQVTM and CDR2 is ANQGSEA. The V and J ends lost 2 bases and 5 bases respectively, with 7 bases between them. The CDR3 length is 12 residues. CDR3 residues: CSVEYRNNEQFF. CDR3 DNA: TGCAGCGTTGAATACCGCAACAATGAGCAGTTCTTC.

This clonotype was counted at least ten times. The CDR3 bases are TGTGCCAGCAGCGACCTTAAGGATGAGCAGTTCTTC. This translates into CASSDLKDEQFF. The V call is TRBV28, the J call TRBJ2-1; no clear D gene. With 6 bases removed from V and 8 bases from J, the gap between germline ends came to 11 bases. The germline V gene encodes CDR1 MDHEN and CDR2 SYDVKM. The CDR3 has 12 residues.

This clonotype was observed many times. J is TRBJ2-1 and V is TRBV10-2, with 7 bases that match TRBD1. CDR3 length: 15 amino acids. Losses at the gene ends were 6 bases for V and 1 base for J; bases not matched to a gene: 6. Germline CDR1 WSHSY, CDR2 SAAADI. This CDR3 is CASSKGARSYNEQFF. The DNA of the CDR3 is TGCGCCAGCAGCAAGGGGGCTAGGTCCTACAATGAGCAGTTCTTC.

A word on this clonotype: The CDR3 does not end in the conserved phenylalanine or tryptophan, so this is likely a read error. The chain couples TRBV4-3 to TRBJ2-5, with 10 bases matching TRBD1. CDR1 and CDR2 (germline): LGHNA, YSLEER. V dropped 2 bases and J dropped 5; count of bases not matched to a gene: 5. This CDR3 is built from 15 residues. The CDR3 region is CASSQPGQGRETQYY. The CDR3 DNA sequence: TGCGCCAGCAGCCAACCGGGACAGGGGAGGGAGACCCAGTACTAC.

The J gene is TRBJ2-7, the V gene TRBV5-5; 7 bases map to TRBD1. This CDR3 region has 15 residues. Germline-derived CDR1 and CDR2 are SGHKS and YYEKEE (reference sequence). V lost 0 bases, J lost 3 bases, and 6 bases stayed unmatched. In DNA form, the CDR3 reads TGTGCCAGCAGCTTGGTCGGGACAGATAACTACGAGCAGTACTTC. This gives the protein CASSLVGTDNYEQYF. Together with reference TRBV5-5 and TRBJ2-7, the CDR3 gives the full variable domain: DAGVTQSPTHLIKTRGQQVTLRCSPISGHKSVSWYQQVLGQGPQFIFQYYEKEERGRGNFPDRFSARQFPNYSSELNVNALLLGDSALYLCASSLVGTDNYEQYFGPGTRLTVT.